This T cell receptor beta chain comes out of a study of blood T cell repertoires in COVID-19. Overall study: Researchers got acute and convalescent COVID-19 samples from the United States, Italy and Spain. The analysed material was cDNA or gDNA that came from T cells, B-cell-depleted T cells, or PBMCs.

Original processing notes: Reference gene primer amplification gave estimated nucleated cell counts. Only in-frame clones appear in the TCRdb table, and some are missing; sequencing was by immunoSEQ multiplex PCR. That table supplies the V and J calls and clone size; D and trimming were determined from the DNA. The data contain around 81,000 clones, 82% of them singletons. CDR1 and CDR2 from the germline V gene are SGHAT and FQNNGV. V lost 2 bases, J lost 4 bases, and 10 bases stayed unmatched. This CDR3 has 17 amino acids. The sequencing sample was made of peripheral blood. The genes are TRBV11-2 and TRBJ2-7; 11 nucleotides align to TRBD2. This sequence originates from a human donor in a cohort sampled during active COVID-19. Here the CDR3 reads CASSLTSGGPVDYEQYF. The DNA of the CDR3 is TGTGCCAGCAGCTTAACTAGCGGGGGCCCCGTTGATTACGAGCAGTACTTC.